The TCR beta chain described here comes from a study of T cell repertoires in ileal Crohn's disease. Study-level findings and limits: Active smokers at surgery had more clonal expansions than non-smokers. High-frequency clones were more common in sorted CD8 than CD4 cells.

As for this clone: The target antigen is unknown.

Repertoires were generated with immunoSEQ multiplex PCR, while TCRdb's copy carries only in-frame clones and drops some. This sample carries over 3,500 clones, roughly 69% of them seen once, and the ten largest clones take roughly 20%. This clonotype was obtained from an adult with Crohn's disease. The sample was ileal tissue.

The CDR3 sequence is CASSDSGGLTQYF. Here the CDR3 DNA reads TGTGCCAGCAGTGACAGTGGGGGACTAACGCAGTATTTT. V is TRBV6-4 and J is TRBJ2-3, with 7 bases lining up with TRBD2. CDR3 size: 13 residues. CDR1 is MRHNA and CDR2 is SNTAGT in the germline V gene. The junction had 5 bases not matched to a gene; V was cut back by 2 bases and J by 9 bases.